This TCR beta chain was obtained from a study of T cells in Graves' hyperthyroidism and ophthalmopathy. The CDR3 runs 14 residues. Trimming took 8 bases from V and 1 from J, leaving 14 bases between them. Germline CDR1 reads SEHNR; CDR2 reads FQNEAQ (reference sequence). Isolation of PBMCs was performed on around 9.3 ml fresh peripheral blood. Regions amplified from RNA transcripts were the TCR beta CDR3 regions. When the TCR CDR3 underwent first-round RT-PCR, the HTBI primer set was used. MiXCR, run by TCRdb on the multiplex PCR reads, gives a single entry per CDR3 protein. The data contain roughly 500,000 distinct CDR3 sequences, approximately 25% of them singletons. This clonotype has a count of ten or more.

The source is a woman under 40 with Graves' ophthalmopathy. This chain joins TRBV7-9 and TRBJ2-5, with D tentatively TRBD2 (5 bases). The sequenced sample was blood. CDR3 in amino acids: CASPPLAGQETQYF. The CDR3 DNA is TGTGCCAGCCCTCCCCTTGCGGGCCAAGAGACCCAGTACTTC. Full variable domain (outside the CDR3, taken from reference TRBV7-9 and TRBJ2-5): DTGVSQNPRHKITKRGQNVTFRCDPISEHNRLYWYRQTLGQGPEFLTYFQNEAQLEKSRLLSDRFSAERPKGSFSTLEIQRTEQGDSAMYLCASPPLAGQETQYFGPGTRLLVL.